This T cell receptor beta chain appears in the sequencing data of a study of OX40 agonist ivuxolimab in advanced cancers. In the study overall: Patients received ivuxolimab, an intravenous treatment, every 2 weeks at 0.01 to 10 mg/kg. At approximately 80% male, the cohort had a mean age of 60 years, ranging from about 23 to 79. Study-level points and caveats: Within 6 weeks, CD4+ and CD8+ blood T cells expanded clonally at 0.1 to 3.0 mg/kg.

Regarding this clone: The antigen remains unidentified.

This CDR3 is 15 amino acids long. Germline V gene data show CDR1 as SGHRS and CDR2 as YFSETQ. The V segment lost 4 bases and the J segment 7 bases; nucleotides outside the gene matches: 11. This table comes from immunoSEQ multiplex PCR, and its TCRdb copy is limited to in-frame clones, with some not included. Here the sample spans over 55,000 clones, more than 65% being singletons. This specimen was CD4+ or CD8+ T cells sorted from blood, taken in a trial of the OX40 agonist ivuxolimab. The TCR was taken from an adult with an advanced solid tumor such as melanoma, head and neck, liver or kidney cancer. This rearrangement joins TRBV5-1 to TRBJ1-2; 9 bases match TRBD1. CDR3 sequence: CASSPGTGGMGGYTF. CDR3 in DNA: TGCGCCAGCAGCCCCGGAACAGGGGGCATGGGTGGCTACACCTTC.